Here is one T cell receptor beta chain with its context. The V end lost 3 bases, the J end lost 2 bases, and 16 bases lay between the germline ends. The CDR3 is made up of 15 amino acids. Germline V lookup: CDR1 GTSNPN, CDR2 SVGIG (reference sequence). This record comes from a study of blood T cell repertoires in COVID-19. Study summary: Collection of acute and convalescent COVID-19 samples took place in the United States, Italy and Spain. PBMCs, B-cell-depleted T cells, or T cells provided the cDNA or gDNA that made up the material.

Produced via immunoSEQ multiplex PCR; TCRdb's table is partial and in-frame only. The sample contains about 300,000 clones, about 88% of which appear only once. Seattle patient enrollment occurred during active infection, with longitudinal follow-up thereafter. The chain joins TRBV30 to TRBJ2-5; the D gene is possibly TRBD1 (5 bases). Material for sequencing was peripheral blood. This TCR derives from a human donor with COVID-19, enrolled during active disease. The donor label of this sample is uncertain. CDR3 loop: CAWSQPSRQQETQYF. The CDR3 nucleotides are TGTGCCTGGAGCCAGCCCTCCCGACAGCAAGAGACCCAGTACTTC.